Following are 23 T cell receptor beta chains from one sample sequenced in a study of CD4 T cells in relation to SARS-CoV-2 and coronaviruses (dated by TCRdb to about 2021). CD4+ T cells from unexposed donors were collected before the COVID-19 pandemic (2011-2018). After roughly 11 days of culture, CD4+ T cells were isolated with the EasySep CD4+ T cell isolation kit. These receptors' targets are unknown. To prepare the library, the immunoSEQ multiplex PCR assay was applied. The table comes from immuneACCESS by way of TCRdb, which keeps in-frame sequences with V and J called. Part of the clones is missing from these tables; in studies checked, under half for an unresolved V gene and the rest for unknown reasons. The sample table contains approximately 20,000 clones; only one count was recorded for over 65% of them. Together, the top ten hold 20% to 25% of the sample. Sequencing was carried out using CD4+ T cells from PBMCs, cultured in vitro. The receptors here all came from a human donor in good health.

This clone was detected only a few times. The CDR3 sequence: CASSASRRANTGELFF. The CDR3 DNA follows: TGTGCCAGCAGTGCCTCAAGGAGAGCGAACACCGGGGAGCTGTTTTTT. The chain has TRBV9 and TRBJ2-2; D not certain. Trimming stripped 5 bases from V and 0 bases from J, with 14 bases between. CDR1 and CDR2 from the germline V gene are SGDLS and YYNGEE. The CDR3 is 16 amino acids.

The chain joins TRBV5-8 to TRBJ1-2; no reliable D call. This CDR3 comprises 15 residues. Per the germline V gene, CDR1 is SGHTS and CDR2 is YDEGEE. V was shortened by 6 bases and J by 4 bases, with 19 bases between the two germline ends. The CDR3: CASTPGWVIIYGYTF. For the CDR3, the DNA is TGTGCCAGCACCCCCGGCTGGGTCATTATCTATGGCTACACCTTC. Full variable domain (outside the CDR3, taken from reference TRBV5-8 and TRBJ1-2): EAGVTQSPTHLIKTRGQQATLRCSPISGHTSVYWYQQALGLGLQFLLWYDEGEERNRGNFPPRFSGRQFPNYSSELNVNALELEDSALYLCASTPGWVIIYGYTFGSGTRLTVV.

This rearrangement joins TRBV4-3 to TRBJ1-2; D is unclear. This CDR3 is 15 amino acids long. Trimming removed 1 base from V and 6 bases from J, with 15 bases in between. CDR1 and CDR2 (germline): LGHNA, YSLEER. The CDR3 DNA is TGCGCCAGCAGCCAAGTGATTGCCGGGAAAGATGGCTACACCTTC. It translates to CASSQVIAGKDGYTF.

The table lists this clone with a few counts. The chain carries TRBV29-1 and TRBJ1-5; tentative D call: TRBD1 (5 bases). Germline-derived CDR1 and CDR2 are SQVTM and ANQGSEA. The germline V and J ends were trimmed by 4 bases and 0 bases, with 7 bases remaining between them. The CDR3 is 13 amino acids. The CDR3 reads CSVGGYSNQPQHF. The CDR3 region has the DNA TGCAGCGTTGGGGGGTATAGCAATCAGCCCCAGCATTTT.

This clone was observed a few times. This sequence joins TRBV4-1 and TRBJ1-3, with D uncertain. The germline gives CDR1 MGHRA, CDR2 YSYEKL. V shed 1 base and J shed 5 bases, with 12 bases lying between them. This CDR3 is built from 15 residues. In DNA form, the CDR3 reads TGCGCCAGCAGCCAAGTAAAGGGTAGAAGAAACACCATATATTTT. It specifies CASSQVKGRRNTIYF.

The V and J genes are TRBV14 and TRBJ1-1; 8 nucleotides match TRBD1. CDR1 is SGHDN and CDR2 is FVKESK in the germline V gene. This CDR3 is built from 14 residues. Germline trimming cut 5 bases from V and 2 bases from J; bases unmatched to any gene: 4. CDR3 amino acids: CASSSGQGNTEAFF. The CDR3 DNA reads TGTGCCAGCAGCTCCGGACAGGGAAACACTGAAGCTTTCTTT. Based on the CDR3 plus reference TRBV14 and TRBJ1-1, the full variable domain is EAGVTQFPSHSVIEKGQTVTLRCDPISGHDNLYWYRRVMGKEIKFLLHFVKESKQDESGMPNNRFLAERTGGTYSTLKVQPAELEDSGVYFCASSSGQGNTEAFFGQGTRLTVV.

The CDR3 region has the DNA TGCGCCAGCAGCTTGGAAGGGGCCCTCGGGGCAGATACGCAGTATTTT. This translates into CASSLEGALGADTQYF. This chain connects TRBV5-1 to TRBJ2-3; tentatively, D is TRBD1 or TRBD2 (5 bases each). Germline V gene data show CDR1 as SGHRS and CDR2 as YFSETQ. The length of the CDR3 is 16 residues. V lost 0 bases and J 4 bases, leaving 15 bases between the germline ends.

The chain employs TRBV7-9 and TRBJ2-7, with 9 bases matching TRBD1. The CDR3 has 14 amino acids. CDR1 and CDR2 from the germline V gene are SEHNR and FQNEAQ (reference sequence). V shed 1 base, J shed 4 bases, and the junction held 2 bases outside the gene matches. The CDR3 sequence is CASSLGGTGYEQYF. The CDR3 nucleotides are TGTGCCAGCAGCTTAGGCGGGACAGGGTACGAGCAGTACTTC.

The CDR3 sequence is CASRGTGSRLTLDTQYF. As DNA, the CDR3 is TGTGCCAGCAGAGGGACAGGCTCTCGACTAACATTAGATACGCAGTATTTT. The genes are TRBV2 and TRBJ2-3; 8 bases agree with TRBD1. Germline V CDR1 and CDR2: SNHLY, FYNNEI. The V gene end was trimmed by 6 bases and the J gene end by 5 bases; junction bases not matched to a gene: 16. The CDR3 contains 17 residues.

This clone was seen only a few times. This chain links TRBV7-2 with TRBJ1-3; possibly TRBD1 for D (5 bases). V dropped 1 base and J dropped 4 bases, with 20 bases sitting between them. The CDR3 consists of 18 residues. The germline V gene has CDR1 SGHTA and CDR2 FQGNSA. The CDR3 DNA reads TGTGCCAGCAGCTTAGGAGGGGCAGGAGGAAATCTAGGAAACACCATATATTTT. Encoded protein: CASSLGGAGGNLGNTIYF.

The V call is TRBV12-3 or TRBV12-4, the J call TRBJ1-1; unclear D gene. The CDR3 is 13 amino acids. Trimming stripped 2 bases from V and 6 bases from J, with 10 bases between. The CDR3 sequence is CASSLTVAAEAFF. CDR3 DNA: TGTGCCAGCAGTTTAACGGTCGCGGCTGAAGCTTTCTTT.

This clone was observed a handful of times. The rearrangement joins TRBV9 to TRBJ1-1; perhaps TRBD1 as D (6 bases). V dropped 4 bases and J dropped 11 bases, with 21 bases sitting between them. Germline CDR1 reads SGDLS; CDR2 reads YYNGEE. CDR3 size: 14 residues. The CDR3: CASSPSGTGQFAFF. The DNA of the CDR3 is TGTGCCAGCAGCCCCAGCGGGACCGGACAGTTCGCTTTCTTT.

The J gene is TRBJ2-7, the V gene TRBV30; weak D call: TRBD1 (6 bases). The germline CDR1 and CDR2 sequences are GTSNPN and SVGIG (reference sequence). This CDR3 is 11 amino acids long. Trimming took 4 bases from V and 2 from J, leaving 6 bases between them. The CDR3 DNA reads TGTGCCTGGAACAGGGCCTACGAGCAGTACTTC. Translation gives CAWNRAYEQYF.

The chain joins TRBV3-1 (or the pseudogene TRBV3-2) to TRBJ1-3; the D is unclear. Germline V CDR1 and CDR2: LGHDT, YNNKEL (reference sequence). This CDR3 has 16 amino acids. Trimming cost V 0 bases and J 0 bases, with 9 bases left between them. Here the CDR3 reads CASSQDLAASGNTIYF. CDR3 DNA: TGTGCCAGCAGCCAAGATCTCGCAGCCTCTGGAAACACCATATATTTT.

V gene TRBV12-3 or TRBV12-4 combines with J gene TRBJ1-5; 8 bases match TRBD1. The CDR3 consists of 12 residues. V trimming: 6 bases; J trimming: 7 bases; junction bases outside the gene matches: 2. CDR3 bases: TGTGCCAGCAGGGACAGGGTACAGCCCCAGCATTTT. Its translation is CASRDRVQPQHF.

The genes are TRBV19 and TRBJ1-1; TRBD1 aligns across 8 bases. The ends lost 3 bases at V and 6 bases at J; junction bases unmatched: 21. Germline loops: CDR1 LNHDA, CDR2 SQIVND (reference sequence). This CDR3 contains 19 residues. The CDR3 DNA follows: TGTGCCAGTAGTATTGGGGCAGGGGGCGTCGCTAGTATTACCCCTGAAGCTTTCTTT. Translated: CASSIGAGGVASITPEAFF.

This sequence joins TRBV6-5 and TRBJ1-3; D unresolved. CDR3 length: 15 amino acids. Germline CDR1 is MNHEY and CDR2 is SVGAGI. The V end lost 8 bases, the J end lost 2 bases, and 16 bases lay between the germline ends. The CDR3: CASLSGSFTGNTIYF. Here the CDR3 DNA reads TGTGCCAGCCTGAGTGGGAGTTTTACTGGAAACACCATATATTTT.

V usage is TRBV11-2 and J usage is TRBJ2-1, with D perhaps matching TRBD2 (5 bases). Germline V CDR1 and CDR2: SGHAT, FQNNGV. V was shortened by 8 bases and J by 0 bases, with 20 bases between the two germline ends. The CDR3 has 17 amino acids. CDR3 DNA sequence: TGTGCCAGCCGGAGGTCACTTTCTCGTAGCTCCTACAATGAGCAGTTCTTC. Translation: CASRRSLSRSSYNEQFF.

The CDR3 reads CASSFAGTGGEKLFF. CDR3 coding DNA: TGTGCCAGCAGCTTCGCGGGGACAGGGGGTGAAAAACTGTTTTTT. The J gene is TRBJ1-4, the V gene TRBV9, with 11 positions matching TRBD1. CDR3 length equals 15 residues. The trim removed 4 bases at V and 7 bases at J, leaving 6 bases unmatched. Per germline, CDR1 SGDLS and CDR2 YYNGEE.

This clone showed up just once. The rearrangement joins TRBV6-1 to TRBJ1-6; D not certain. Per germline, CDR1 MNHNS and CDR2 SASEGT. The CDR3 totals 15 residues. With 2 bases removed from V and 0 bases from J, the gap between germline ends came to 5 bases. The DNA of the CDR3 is TGTGCCAGCAGTGAAATGAGCTCCTATAATTCACCCCTCCACTTT. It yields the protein CASSEMSSYNSPLHF.

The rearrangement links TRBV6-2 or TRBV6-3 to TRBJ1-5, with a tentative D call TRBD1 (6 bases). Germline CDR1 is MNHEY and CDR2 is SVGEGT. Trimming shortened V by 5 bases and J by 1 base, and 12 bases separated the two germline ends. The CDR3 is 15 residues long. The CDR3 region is CASSKLGQSNQPQHF. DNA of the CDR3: TGTGCCAGCAGTAAATTGGGACAAAGCAATCAGCCCCAGCATTTT.

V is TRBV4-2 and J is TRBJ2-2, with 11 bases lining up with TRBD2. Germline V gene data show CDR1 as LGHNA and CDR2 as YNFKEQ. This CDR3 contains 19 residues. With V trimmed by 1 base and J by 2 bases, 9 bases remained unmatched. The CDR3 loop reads CASSQGGLAGGTNTGELFF. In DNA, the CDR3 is TGTGCCAGCAGCCAAGGGGGCCTAGCGGGAGGAACAAACACCGGGGAGCTGTTTTTT.

The CDR3 DNA follows: TGTGCCAGCAGCTTAGGTGCAGACCCTAACTATGGCTACACCTTC. Translation gives CASSLGADPNYGYTF. The chain uses TRBV7-2 and TRBJ1-2, with D unresolved. Germline assignment: CDR1 SGHTA and CDR2 FQGNSA. Trimming removed 1 base at V and 0 bases at J, with 9 bases between. The CDR3 is 15 amino acids.